The source of this TCR beta chain is a study of long-term antiretroviral therapy in people with HIV (dated by TCRdb to 2022 to 2024). Notes on the research overall: Collection of the earliest samples took place about a decade ahead of the 2015 WHO recommendation for immediate ART, at a time when ART was typically delayed until CD4 counts fell. A total of 150 to 200 cryopreserved PBMC samples were contributed to the cohort by 30 adults with confirmed HIV infection, with samples collected serially over a mean of approximately six years (range 1-12). No cross-contamination during QIAcube processing turned up in test extractions that ran a monoclonal T-cell line alongside some 34 polyclonal samples. About 40% of the 30 participants with HIV were female. Whether ART initiation and durable HIV suppression were associated with changes in peripheral blood TRB repertoire composition and diversity was tested in a retrospective serial study.

What the research found in general, with its limitations: Since PBMC availability was limited, sequencing covered only the TCR beta chain, with no alpha chain pairing. Because pre-ART samples had limited cell numbers, unsorted PBMC were profiled rather than sorted CD4+ and CD8+ T cells. CDR3 length ranges in HIV repertoires were narrower than in controls, and network structure suggested an antigen-experienced repertoire with only a slight naive shift after ART. Expanded TRB clones identified before ART initiation dominated the repertoire at all time points, although this dominance fluctuated and declined in many PLHIV after ART. Starting ART was linked to a significant rise in TRB diversity, yet even with long-term ART the diversity remained significantly lower than in transplant donor controls. The samples span the years 2004 to 2017, and the ART regimens used at that time may not be as effective as current regimens. Inferences about post-ART repertoire changes are limited because no data were available on ART adherence, viral resistance or therapy changes.

Participants were included only if at least one PBMC sample before ART initiation and at least two post-ART samples were available. Treatment was received in the United States of America by all participants with HIV. Cryopreserved samples of about 1-10 million PBMC were thawed and washed before DNA extraction. At the time of the earliest PBMC sample, participants with HIV were aged between about 23 and 55 years. Each participant contributed PBMC samples from 1-4 timepoints before ART initiation and 2-8 timepoints after ART initiation, with a median of 7 samples. For every participant, serial HIV viral load, CD4+ T-cell count, ART history and demographic data were obtained. Using a Qiagen kit on a QIAcube, genomic DNA was extracted from unsorted PBMC, with samples processed in batches of 12. This clone has a single count. There is no known antigen for this receptor. The record has no base qualities; no much larger clone is one base away.

The immunoSEQ hsTCRB v3.0 assay was used at survey level resolution to sequence the TRB variable region. TRB sequencing targeted a depth of roughly 40,000-55,000 T-cell genomes per sample. TRB libraries were pooled and sequenced on an Illumina MiSeq using a v3 150-cycle kit. On the authors' methods: Repertoire analysis was performed in R inside a reproducible Nextflow workflow that covered QC, data transformation and analysis. LymphoSeq2, an R package for exploring AIRR-Seq data, was used to implement the custom analyses. A handful of samples that produced fewer than 5000 total TRB sequences were removed, so 150 to 200 HIV repertoires were analyzed. Among the roughly 190 retained HIV repertoires, some 60 were collected before ART initiation and approximately 130 were collected after ART initiation. Repertoires were downsampled to 5000 TRB nucleotide sequences, and summary statistics were averaged over 100 downsampling iterations. Only TRB sequences with CDR3 regions of at least seven amino acids were retained for analysis. Two measures captured diversity: a Shannon entropy-derived clonality score and the Gini coefficient. In the repertoire networks, any two of the top 5000 CDR3 amino acid sequences were linked whenever the two sequences differed by an edit distance of one. Antigen specificity groups and MHC restriction were predicted for TRB CDR3 amino acid sequences with GLIPH2. To flag known CMV, EBV, HIV or tissue antigen associations, CDR3 amino acid sequences were matched against VDJdb and McPAS-TCR. Pre-ART, post-ART and control groups were compared with Wilcoxon signed-rank tests and Holm-Bonferroni correction. The immuneACCESS repertoire file appears here via TCRdb, limited to in-frame rearrangements. These files lack a portion of the clones; in checked studies, under half of the deficit traces to unresolved V genes, and the cause of the others is not known. V and J calls plus clone size are reproduced from that table; the DNA served to infer D and trimming. The sample records around 16,000 clones, about 80% of which are singletons. The top ten clonotypes cover approximately 20% of the sample.

Per the germline V gene, SGHTA is the CDR1 and FQGNSA is the CDR2. From V the trimming removes 2 bases and from J it removes 11 bases, while the gene matches leave 10 bases of the junction unaccounted for. There are 17 amino acids in the CDR3, from cysteine to phenylalanine inclusive. The retained sequence is limited to the CDR3, 51 bases, with the frame set at the first base. The sequence was obtained from a man aged 40-55 years with HIV. The input for sequencing was unsorted PBMCs, taken just before starting antiretroviral therapy. The V and J genes are TRBV7-2 and TRBJ2-1, and 15 junction bases match TRBD2. The CDR3 reads CASSLSPGLAGGLKQFF. Here is the DNA: TGTGCCAGCAGCTTAAGCCCAGGACTAGCGGGGGGGTTGAAGCAGTTCTTC.